Listed below are T cell receptor beta chains from one sample, sequenced in a study of T-cell reconstitution after alpha-beta-depleted transplantation in children. TCRdb passed the PCR reads through MiXCR, listing each CDR3 protein once. Among approximately 1,000,000 distinct CDR3 sequences, roughly 29% were seen once, and the ten largest hold roughly 27%. This specimen consisted of PBMCs, mostly from graft donor cells, obtained 360 days after TCRalphabeta/CD19-depleted stem cell transplant. The receptors originated from a boy under two years old who had a stem cell transplant for SCID, so the T cells may come from the graft donor. Each CDR3 is given with its conserved first and last residue. The D gene is left open where the match is weak. Some rows mark clone size as missing; the rest say once, few, many or name a class of expanded clone.

d_call: -
v_call: TRBV6-5
j_call: TRBJ1-4
clone_size: few
cdr3_nt: TGTGCCAGCAGTTACTCGAGCGGTCAGGGGAACGGAAAACTGTTTTTT
cdr3_aa: CASSYSSGQGNGKLFF

d_call: TRBD1
v_call: TRBV5-5
j_call: TRBJ2-3
clone_size: -
cdr3_nt: TGTGCCAGCAGCCCAATTGGGACAGAGGGGACAGATACGCAGTATTTT
cdr3_aa: CASSPIGTEGTDTQYF

d_call: -
v_call: TRBV7-8
j_call: TRBJ1-2
clone_size: -
cdr3_nt: TGTGCCAGCAGCTCCAAAAGACTAGGGAACTATGGCTACACCTTC
cdr3_aa: CASSSKRLGNYGYTF

d_call: TRBD2
v_call: TRBV6-1
j_call: TRBJ2-3
clone_size: -
cdr3_nt: TGTGCCAGCAGCTGGGGGGGACTAGCGGGGGCCCCAAGCACAGATACGCAGTATTTT
cdr3_aa: CASSWGGLAGAPSTDTQYF

d_call: -
v_call: TRBV20-1
j_call: TRBJ1-4
clone_size: -
cdr3_nt: TGCAGTGCTAGAGGCCGTAATGGCGCCAGGAAACTGTTTTTT
cdr3_aa: CSARGRNGARKLFF

d_call: TRBD1
v_call: TRBV9
j_call: TRBJ2-2
clone_size: -
cdr3_nt: TGTGCCAGCAGCGTAGCTTCCAGGGGGCTTCTAACCGGGGAGCTGTTTTTT
cdr3_aa: CASSVASRGLLTGELFF

d_call: TRBD2
v_call: TRBV4-1
j_call: TRBJ2-2
clone_size: -
cdr3_nt: TGCGCCAGCAGCCAACGGACTAGCGAGGACACCGGGGAGCTGTTTTTT
cdr3_aa: CASSQRTSEDTGELFF

d_call: -
v_call: TRBV20-1
j_call: TRBJ2-3
clone_size: once
cdr3_nt: TGCAGTGCAGCCGGGACTGATCTCACAGATACGCAGTATTTT
cdr3_aa: CSAAGTDLTDTQYF

d_call: TRBD1
v_call: TRBV27
j_call: TRBJ2-7
clone_size: -
cdr3_nt: TGTGCCAGCAGTTTGGGGCCGGGACAGTTCTACGAGCAGTACTTC
cdr3_aa: CASSLGPGQFYEQYF

d_call: -
v_call: TRBV11-2
j_call: TRBJ1-1
clone_size: -
cdr3_nt: TGTGCCAGCAGCTTAGATCGGGCTAGAAAAGCTTTCTTT
cdr3_aa: CASSLDRARKAFF

d_call: -
v_call: TRBV28
j_call: TRBJ2-1
clone_size: -
cdr3_nt: TGTGCCAGCAGTTTTCCCCAGACATACAATGAGCAGTTCTTC
cdr3_aa: CASSFPQTYNEQFF

d_call: TRBD1
v_call: TRBV20-1
j_call: TRBJ1-5
clone_size: few
cdr3_nt: TGCAGTGCTAGGGGGGGACAGTACAATCAGCCCCAGCATTTT
cdr3_aa: CSARGGQYNQPQHF

d_call: -
v_call: TRBV4-2
j_call: TRBJ2-7
clone_size: few
cdr3_nt: TGTGCCAGCAGCCAAGAACGGGACTACGAGCAGTACTTC
cdr3_aa: CASSQERDYEQYF

d_call: TRBD2
v_call: TRBV2
j_call: TRBJ2-1
clone_size: -
cdr3_nt: TGTGCCAGCAGTGAAGAGCGGGGGAGATACAATGAGCAGTTCTTC
cdr3_aa: CASSEERGRYNEQFF

d_call: TRBD2
v_call: TRBV11-2
j_call: TRBJ2-1
clone_size: -
cdr3_nt: TGTGCCAGCAGCCCCTGGCGGGGGGCCCACAATGAGCAGTTCTTC
cdr3_aa: CASSPWRGAHNEQFF

d_call: -
v_call: TRBV15
j_call: TRBJ2-3
clone_size: few
cdr3_nt: TGTGCCACCTGTCCCACCTACACAGATACGCAGTATTTT
cdr3_aa: CATCPTYTDTQYF

d_call: TRBD2
v_call: TRBV27
j_call: TRBJ2-3
clone_size: -
cdr3_nt: TGTGCCAGCAGTTTAAGAGCGGGGGGTGATACGCAGTATTTT
cdr3_aa: CASSLRAGGDTQYF

d_call: -
v_call: TRBV7-9
j_call: TRBJ2-5
clone_size: -
cdr3_nt: TGTGCCAGCAGCTTAACCCCCCTGGCTAGCCGGGAGACCCAGTACTTC
cdr3_aa: CASSLTPLASRETQYF

d_call: TRBD2
v_call: TRBV7-2
j_call: TRBJ2-3
clone_size: -
cdr3_nt: TGTGCCAGCAGCCCCTGGACTAGCGGGGGGGCCACTACGCAGTATTTT
cdr3_aa: CASSPWTSGGATTQYF

d_call: -
v_call: TRBV27
j_call: TRBJ2-7
clone_size: -
cdr3_nt: TGTGCCAGCAGTCACGCAGGGTTCTCCTACGAGCAGTACTTC
cdr3_aa: CASSHAGFSYEQYF

d_call: -
v_call: TRBV9
j_call: TRBJ2-1
clone_size: -
cdr3_nt: TGTGCCAGCAGCGTCCTTTACTCAGGGTTGGATCTGGGGAATGAGCAGTTCTTC
cdr3_aa: CASSVLYSGLDLGNEQFF

d_call: -
v_call: TRBV27
j_call: TRBJ2-7
clone_size: -
cdr3_nt: TGTGCCAGCAGTTTCAAAAGCCCCCCCCACGAGCAGTACTTC
cdr3_aa: CASSFKSPPHEQYF

d_call: -
v_call: TRBV4-1
j_call: TRBJ1-1
clone_size: many
cdr3_nt: TGCGCCAGCAGCCAAGATCCAACACGAGGGGAAAGAATCTTT
cdr3_aa: CASSQDPTRGERIF

d_call: TRBD2
v_call: TRBV2
j_call: TRBJ2-1
clone_size: -
cdr3_nt: TGTGCCAGCAGTCTACTTCTAGCGGGGGTCAATGAGCAGTTCTTC
cdr3_aa: CASSLLLAGVNEQFF

d_call: -
v_call: TRBV5-1
j_call: TRBJ1-1
clone_size: -
cdr3_nt: TGCGCCAGCAGCCATCAGAGAATGAACACTGAAGCTTTCTTT
cdr3_aa: CASSHQRMNTEAFF

d_call: TRBD2
v_call: TRBV11-2
j_call: TRBJ2-1
clone_size: -
cdr3_nt: TGTGCCAGCAGCGCACACCGGACTAGCGGGATGAATGAGCAGTTCTTC
cdr3_aa: CASSAHRTSGMNEQFF

d_call: TRBD1
v_call: TRBV10-3
j_call: TRBJ1-4
clone_size: -
cdr3_nt: TGTGCCACCCGGACAGGAGTTAATGAAAAACTGTTTTTT
cdr3_aa: CATRTGVNEKLFF

d_call: -
v_call: TRBV3-1
j_call: TRBJ2-7
clone_size: -
cdr3_nt: TGTGCCAGCAGCCAAGATGGGGGAGCACGGTCCTCCTACGAGCAGTACTTC
cdr3_aa: CASSQDGGARSSYEQYF

d_call: -
v_call: TRBV28
j_call: TRBJ2-5
clone_size: few
cdr3_nt: TGTGCCAGCAGTACGCTGGGGTATAACCAAGAGACCCAGTACTTC
cdr3_aa: CASSTLGYNQETQYF

d_call: -
v_call: TRBV7-2
j_call: TRBJ2-7
clone_size: few
cdr3_nt: TGTGCCAGCAGCTCATCTTGGAGGCTCTACGAGCAGTACTTC
cdr3_aa: CASSSSWRLYEQYF

d_call: -
v_call: TRBV29-1
j_call: TRBJ2-3
clone_size: -
cdr3_nt: TGCAGCGTTTCTACCCGACTCACAGATACGCAGTATTTT
cdr3_aa: CSVSTRLTDTQYF

d_call: -
v_call: TRBV5-1
j_call: TRBJ2-7
clone_size: once
cdr3_nt: TGCGCCAGCAGCCGAGGGACGGTAGGATCGCCCTACGAGCAGTACTTC
cdr3_aa: CASSRGTVGSPYEQYF

d_call: -
v_call: TRBV15
j_call: TRBJ2-2
clone_size: -
cdr3_nt: TGTGCCACCAGCAGAGGAGGGTTGGCGAGAAGGGACACCGGGGAGCTGTTTTTT
cdr3_aa: CATSRGGLARRDTGELFF

d_call: -
v_call: TRBV6-2/TRBV6-3
j_call: TRBJ1-5
clone_size: few
cdr3_nt: TGTGCCAGCAGTTACAGGGGACGGGTCTTCAATCAGCCCCAGCATTTT
cdr3_aa: CASSYRGRVFNQPQHF

d_call: TRBD1
v_call: TRBV20-1
j_call: TRBJ1-1
clone_size: few
cdr3_nt: TGCAGTGCTACTAACGGACAGGGAAGAACTGAAGCTTTCTTT
cdr3_aa: CSATNGQGRTEAFF

d_call: -
v_call: TRBV20-1
j_call: TRBJ2-5
clone_size: -
cdr3_nt: TGCAGTGCTAGACCTAGTTCGGAGACCCAGTACTTC
cdr3_aa: CSARPSSETQYF

d_call: TRBD2
v_call: TRBV20-1
j_call: TRBJ2-1
clone_size: few
cdr3_nt: TGCAGTGCTCCCCAGGTCCCGGGGGGGTTTAATGAGCAGTTCTTC
cdr3_aa: CSAPQVPGGFNEQFF

d_call: TRBD2
v_call: TRBV4-2
j_call: TRBJ2-5
clone_size: -
cdr3_nt: TGTGCCAGCAGCCAACTCTCTGTAGCGGGGGGAACCCAAGAGACCCAGTACTTC
cdr3_aa: CASSQLSVAGGTQETQYF

d_call: -
v_call: TRBV20-1
j_call: TRBJ2-1
clone_size: -
cdr3_nt: TGCAGTGCTAGAGGTGGGGGGGCTCAAGAGCAGTTCTTC
cdr3_aa: CSARGGGAQEQFF

d_call: -
v_call: TRBV9
j_call: TRBJ2-5
clone_size: -
cdr3_nt: TGTGCCAGCAGCGTAGAGGAGGGGACCCAGTACTTC
cdr3_aa: CASSVEEGTQYF

d_call: TRBD1
v_call: TRBV6-1
j_call: TRBJ2-5
clone_size: few
cdr3_nt: TGTGCCAGCAGTGGAAGACAGGGGGCTAGGGAGACCCAGTACTTC
cdr3_aa: CASSGRQGARETQYF

d_call: -
v_call: TRBV6-2/TRBV6-3
j_call: TRBJ2-1
clone_size: -
cdr3_nt: TGTGCCAGCCGAGAGGGGGGGACCCCCTCCGAGCAGTTCTTC
cdr3_aa: CASREGGTPSEQFF

d_call: -
v_call: TRBV4-1
j_call: TRBJ1-2
clone_size: -
cdr3_nt: TGCGCCAGCAGCCAAGGGTTTTCGGCCACCTCAAACTATGGCTACACCTTC
cdr3_aa: CASSQGFSATSNYGYTF

d_call: -
v_call: TRBV16
j_call: TRBJ1-2
clone_size: -
cdr3_nt: TGTGCCAGCAGCCAATTCACACCCCTCGAGGGCTATGGCTACACCTTC
cdr3_aa: CASSQFTPLEGYGYTF

d_call: -
v_call: TRBV12-3/TRBV12-4
j_call: TRBJ2-4
clone_size: -
cdr3_nt: TGTGCCAGCAGCCCCGGCTGGGGGGCCAAAAACATTCAGTACTTC
cdr3_aa: CASSPGWGAKNIQYF

d_call: -
v_call: TRBV20-1
j_call: TRBJ2-3
clone_size: -
cdr3_nt: TGCAGTGCTATCGGGAACTGGGGGACAGATACGCAGTATTTT
cdr3_aa: CSAIGNWGTDTQYF

d_call: -
v_call: TRBV20-1
j_call: TRBJ1-5
clone_size: -
cdr3_nt: TGCAGTGCCTCCATCGTCGGGCTCCAGCATTTT
cdr3_aa: CSASIVGLQHF

d_call: -
v_call: TRBV6-5
j_call: TRBJ2-7
clone_size: -
cdr3_nt: TGTGCCAGCAGTTACTCCCGGACGGTCTACGAGCAGTACTTC
cdr3_aa: CASSYSRTVYEQYF

d_call: -
v_call: TRBV9
j_call: TRBJ2-3
clone_size: -
cdr3_nt: TGTGCCAGCTCAAGGGGTGGGTCTAGCACAGATACGCAGTATTTT
cdr3_aa: CASSRGGSSTDTQYF